These T cell receptor beta chains were read from a single sample in a study of regulatory T cells in long-lasting Graves disease. TCRdb called the multiplex PCR reads again in MiXCR, with one record for every CDR3 protein. The sample comprises 620,000 or so distinct CDR3 sequences, roughly 15% of which are singletons, and 15% to 20% rests with the top ten. The same data also contributed to another study, on T cells in Graves' hyperthyroidism and ophthalmopathy.

Here the sequenced sample was peripheral blood mononuclear cells (PBMCs), taken at new diagnosis, from a patient treated with antithyroid drugs. The receptors here all came from a woman aged 30 to 39 with Graves disease. The CDR3 runs from the conserved cysteine through the conserved F or W. The D gene is left open where the match is weak. Size is omitted from some rows. Given values are once, few, many or a class for expanded clones.

j_call v_call d_call clone_size cdr3_nt cdr3_aa
TRBJ2-3 TRBV28 - many TGTGCCAGCATCCCCGCTCGGGCAGGCACAGATACGCAGTATTTT CASIPARAGTDTQYF
TRBJ1-3 TRBV3-1 - few TGTGCCAGCAGCGCGAATACGCCGCAGCCTTACTCTGGAAACACCATATATTTT CASSANTPQPYSGNTIYF
TRBJ2-7 TRBV7-2 TRBD1 many TGTGCCAGCAGCCCCAACCCCGGGACAGTCTCCTACGAGCAGTACTTC CASSPNPGTVSYEQYF
TRBJ1-1 TRBV28 TRBD1 many TGTGCCAGCAGTTCGACAGGGATGGGGGCCACTGAAGCTTTCTTT CASSSTGMGATEAFF
TRBJ2-1 TRBV28 - many TGTGCCAGCACAGGGGGGGCCAACAATGAGCAGTTCTTC CASTGGANNEQFF
TRBJ1-2 TRBV28 - many TGTGCCAGCAGTATCTCGGAATATGGCTACACCTTC CASSISEYGYTF
TRBJ1-2 TRBV19 TRBD1 few TGTGCCAGTAGTAGAAACCGGGACAGGAACTATGGCTACACCTTC CASSRNRDRNYGYTF
TRBJ1-1 TRBV30 - many TGTGCCTGTACTTCAGGAGTGAACACTGAAGCTTTCTTT CACTSGVNTEAFF
TRBJ1-4 TRBV12-3/TRBV12-4 TRBD1 few TGTGCCAGCCGGACAGGGACAGCAACTAATGAAAAACTGTTTTTT CASRTGTATNEKLFF
TRBJ1-6 TRBV27 - - TGTGCCAGCAGTTTAAGCGGGACCTATAATTCACCCCTCCACTTT CASSLSGTYNSPLHF
TRBJ2-7 TRBV2 TRBD1 - TGTGCCAGCAGTGAAGACAGGGGGCTCACGTACGAGCAGTACTTC CASSEDRGLTYEQYF
TRBJ2-3 TRBV10-3 - - TGTGCCATCCGGTTCGCTAGCACAGATACGCAGTATTTT CAIRFASTDTQYF
TRBJ1-6 TRBV19 - - TGTGCCAGTAGTATCGGGGAGAGGTTGGATTCACCCCTCCACTTT CASSIGERLDSPLHF
TRBJ2-2 TRBV6-2/TRBV6-3 - - TGTGCCAACAGTTACTGGGATGGGGAGCTGTTTTTT CANSYWDGELFF
TRBJ1-1 TRBV2 TRBD1 few TGTGCCAGCAGTGGGGGGACAGGGAGGACTGAAGCTTTCTTT CASSGGTGRTEAFF
TRBJ2-1 TRBV3-1 - - TGTGCCAGCAGCTTCCCAGGCCTTGAGCAGTTCTTC CASSFPGLEQFF
TRBJ2-3 TRBV7-3 - - TGTGCCAGCAGCTTAATGGCCTCGAGCACAGATACGCAGTATTTT CASSLMASSTDTQYF
TRBJ1-2 TRBV5-6 - - TGTGCCAGCAGACTTATGACGGTGAACTATGGCTACACCTTC CASRLMTVNYGYTF
TRBJ2-1 TRBV7-3 - - TGTGCCAGCAGCTTGTACTCAAACAATGAGCAGTTCTTC CASSLYSNNEQFF
TRBJ2-1 TRBV29-1 - few TGCAGCGCACTTAGCGCGCCCTACAATGAGCAGTTCTTC CSALSAPYNEQFF
TRBJ2-5 TRBV4-1 - - TGCGCCAGCAGCCAAGTTCAGGTTTTAGGGGAGACCCAGTACTTC CASSQVQVLGETQYF
TRBJ2-7 TRBV7-8 TRBD2 many TGTGCCAGCAGCAGGGGACTAGCGGGACAAAAAACCTACGAGCAGTACTTC CASSRGLAGQKTYEQYF
TRBJ2-3 TRBV7-3 TRBD2 many TGTGCCAGCAGCTCCGGACTAGCGGGAGCTGCAGATACGCAGTATTTT CASSSGLAGAADTQYF
TRBJ1-5 TRBV24-1 - - TGTGCCACCAGTGTAGGGGGAGGTTATAGGTATCAGCCCCAGCATTTT CATSVGGGYRYQPQHF
TRBJ2-7 TRBV19 - few TGTGCCAGTAGTACCACGGGGCAGGGGAACCACGAGCAGTACTTC CASSTTGQGNHEQYF
TRBJ2-7 TRBV7-2 - many TGTGCCAGCAGCTTAAGGCCTGCGTCTGGTGAGCAGTACTTC CASSLRPASGEQYF
TRBJ1-1 TRBV20-1 TRBD1 few TGCAGTGCCGCAGTACATCACAGGGGGCAGGTTGAAGCTTTCTTT CSAAVHHRGQVEAFF
TRBJ2-1 TRBV29-1 TRBD1 few TGCAGCGTCGACAGGGGGGGGCATAATGAGCAGTTCTTC CSVDRGGHNEQFF
TRBJ1-6 TRBV18 TRBD1 few TGTGCCAGCTCACCAGCGACAGGGTTCAACTTCCACTTT CASSPATGFNFHF
TRBJ1-1 TRBV20-1 TRBD1 - TGCAGTGCTGCCGGGACAGTTGGTCCTGAAGCTTTCTTT CSAAGTVGPEAFF